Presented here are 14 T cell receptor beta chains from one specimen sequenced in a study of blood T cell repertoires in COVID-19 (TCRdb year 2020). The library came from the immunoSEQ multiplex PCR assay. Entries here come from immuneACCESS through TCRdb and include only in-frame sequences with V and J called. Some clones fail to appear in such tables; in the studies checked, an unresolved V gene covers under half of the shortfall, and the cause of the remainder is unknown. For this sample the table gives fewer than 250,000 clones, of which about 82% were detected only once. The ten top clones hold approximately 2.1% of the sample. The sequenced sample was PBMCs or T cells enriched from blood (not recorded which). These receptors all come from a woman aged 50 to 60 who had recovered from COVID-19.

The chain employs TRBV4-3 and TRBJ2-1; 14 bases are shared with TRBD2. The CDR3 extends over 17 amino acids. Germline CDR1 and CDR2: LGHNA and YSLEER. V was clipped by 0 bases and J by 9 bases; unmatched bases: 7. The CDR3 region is CASSQDLGTSGSSEQFF. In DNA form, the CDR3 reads TGCGCCAGCAGCCAAGATCTGGGGACTAGCGGGAGTAGTGAGCAGTTCTTC.

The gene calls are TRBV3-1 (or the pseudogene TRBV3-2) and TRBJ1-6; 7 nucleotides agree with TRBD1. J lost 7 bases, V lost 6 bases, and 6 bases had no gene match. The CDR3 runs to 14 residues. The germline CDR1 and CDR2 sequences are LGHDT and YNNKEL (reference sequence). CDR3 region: CASSTGTENSPLHF. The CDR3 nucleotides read TGTGCCAGCAGTACCGGGACAGAGAATTCACCCCTCCACTTT.

CDR3 nucleotides: TGCGCCAGCAGCCAAGTCTACGGGGAGAACACTGAAGCTTTCTTT. Translating gives CASSQVYGENTEAFF. The V gene is TRBV4-3, the J gene TRBJ1-1; D gene unclear. Germline lookup yields CDR1 LGHNA and CDR2 YSLEER. This CDR3 has 15 residues. Trimming stripped 1 base from V and 1 base from J, with 10 bases between.

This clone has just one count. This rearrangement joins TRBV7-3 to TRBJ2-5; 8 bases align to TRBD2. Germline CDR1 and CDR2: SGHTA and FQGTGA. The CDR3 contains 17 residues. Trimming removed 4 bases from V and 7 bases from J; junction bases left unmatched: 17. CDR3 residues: CASSSSLGREALGTQYF. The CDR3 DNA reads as TGTGCCAGCAGCTCCTCCCTAGGGCGGGAGGCTCTCGGGACCCAGTACTTC.

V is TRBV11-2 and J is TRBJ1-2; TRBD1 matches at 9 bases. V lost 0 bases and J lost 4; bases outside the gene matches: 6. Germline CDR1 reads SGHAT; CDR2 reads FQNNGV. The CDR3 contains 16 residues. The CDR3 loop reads CASSLEGQGIRYGYTF. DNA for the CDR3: TGTGCCAGCAGCTTAGAGGGACAGGGAATACGCTATGGCTACACCTTC.

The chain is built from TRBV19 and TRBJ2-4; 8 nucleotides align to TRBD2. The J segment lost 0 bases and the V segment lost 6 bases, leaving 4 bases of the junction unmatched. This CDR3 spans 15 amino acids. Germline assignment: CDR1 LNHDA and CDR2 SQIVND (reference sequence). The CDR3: CASRGLDLAKNIQYF. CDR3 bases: TGTGCCAGTAGGGGACTAGATCTAGCCAAAAACATTCAGTACTTC.

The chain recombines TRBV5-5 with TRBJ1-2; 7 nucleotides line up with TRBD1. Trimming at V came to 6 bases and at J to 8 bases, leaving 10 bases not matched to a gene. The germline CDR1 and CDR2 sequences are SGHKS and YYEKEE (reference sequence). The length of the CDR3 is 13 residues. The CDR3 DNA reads TGTGCCAGCAACCGACAGGGACTGGGGGGCTACACCTTC. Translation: CASNRQGLGGYTF.

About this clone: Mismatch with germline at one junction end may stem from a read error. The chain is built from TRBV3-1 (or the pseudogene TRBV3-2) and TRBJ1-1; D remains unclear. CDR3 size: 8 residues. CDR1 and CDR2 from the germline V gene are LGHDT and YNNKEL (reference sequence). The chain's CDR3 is CASRHYIF. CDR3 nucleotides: TGTGCCAGCAGGCACTATATCTTT.

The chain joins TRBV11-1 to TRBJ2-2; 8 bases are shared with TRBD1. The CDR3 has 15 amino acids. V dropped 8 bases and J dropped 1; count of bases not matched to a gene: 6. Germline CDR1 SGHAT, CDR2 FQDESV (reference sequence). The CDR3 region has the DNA TGTGCCAGCCGCCAGGACAGGGTGAACACCGGGGAGCTGTTTTTT. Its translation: CASRQDRVNTGELFF.

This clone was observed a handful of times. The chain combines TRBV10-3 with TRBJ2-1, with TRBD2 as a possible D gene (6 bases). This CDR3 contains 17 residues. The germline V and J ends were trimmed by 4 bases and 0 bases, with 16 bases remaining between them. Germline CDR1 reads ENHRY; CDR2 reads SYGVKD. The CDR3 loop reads CAISVPPDGSSYNEQFF. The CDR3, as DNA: TGTGCCATCAGTGTCCCACCCGACGGGAGCTCCTACAATGAGCAGTTCTTC.

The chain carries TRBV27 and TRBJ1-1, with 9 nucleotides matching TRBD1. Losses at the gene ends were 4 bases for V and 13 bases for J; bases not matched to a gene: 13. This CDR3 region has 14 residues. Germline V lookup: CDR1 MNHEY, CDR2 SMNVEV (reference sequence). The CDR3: CASSSQQGAGPSFF. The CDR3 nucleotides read TGTGCCAGCAGTTCCCAACAGGGGGCGGGCCCCAGTTTCTTT.

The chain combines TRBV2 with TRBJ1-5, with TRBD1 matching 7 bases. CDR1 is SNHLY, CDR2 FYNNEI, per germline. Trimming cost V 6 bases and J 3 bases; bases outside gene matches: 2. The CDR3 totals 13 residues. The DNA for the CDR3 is TGTGCCAGCAGGGGGACAGCCAATCAGCCCCAGCATTTT. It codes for CASRGTANQPQHF.

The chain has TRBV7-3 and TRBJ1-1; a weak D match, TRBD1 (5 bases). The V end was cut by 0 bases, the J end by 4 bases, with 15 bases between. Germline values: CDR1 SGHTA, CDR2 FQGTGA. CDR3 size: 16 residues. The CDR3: CASSLTPPGRSTEAFF. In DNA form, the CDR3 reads TGTGCCAGCAGCTTAACCCCCCCAGGGCGGAGCACTGAAGCTTTCTTT.

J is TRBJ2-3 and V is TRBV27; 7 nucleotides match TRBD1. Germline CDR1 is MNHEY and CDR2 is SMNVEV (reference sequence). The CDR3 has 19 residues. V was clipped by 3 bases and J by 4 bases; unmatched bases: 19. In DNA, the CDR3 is TGTGCCAGCAGTTTTTATCCCGTCCGAGACAGGGAATCCGCAGATACGCAGTATTTT. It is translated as CASSFYPVRDRESADTQYF.